This TCR beta chain was recorded in a study of patients and donors after allogeneic stem cell transplantation. MiXCR, applied by TCRdb to the RT-PCR reads, yields one record per CDR3 protein. This table holds about 960,000 distinct CDR3 sequences, about a sixth found once. The V and J ends lost 1 base and 0 bases respectively, with 6 bases between them. Looked up from germline, CDR1 is LNHDA and CDR2 is SQIVND (reference sequence). This CDR3 spans 15 amino acids. This clonotype was seen only a few times. The chain carries TRBV19 and TRBJ2-2; D uncertain. Sequenced: blood, either unsorted or a sorted T cell fraction (not recorded which). This TCR came from a human donor who was either an allogeneic HSCT recipient or a stem cell or donor lymphocyte infusion donor (not recorded which). It is not recorded whose cells these are; they may come from a transplant donor. In DNA, the CDR3 is TGTGCCAGTAGTATAGCCCCAGCGAACACCGGGGAGCTGTTTTTT. It yields the protein CASSIAPANTGELFF.